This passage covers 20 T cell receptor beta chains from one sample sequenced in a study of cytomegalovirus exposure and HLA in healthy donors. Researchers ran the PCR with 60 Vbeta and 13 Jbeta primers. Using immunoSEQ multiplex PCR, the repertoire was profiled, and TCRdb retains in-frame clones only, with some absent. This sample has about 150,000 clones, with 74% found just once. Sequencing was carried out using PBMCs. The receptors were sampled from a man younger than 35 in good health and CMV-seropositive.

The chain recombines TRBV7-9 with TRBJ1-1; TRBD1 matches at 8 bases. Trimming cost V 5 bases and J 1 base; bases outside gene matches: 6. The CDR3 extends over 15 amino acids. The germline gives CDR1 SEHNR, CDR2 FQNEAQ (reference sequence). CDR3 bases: TGTGCCAGCAGCCGGAAAGACAGGGGGAACACTGAAGCTTTCTTT. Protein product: CASSRKDRGNTEAFF.

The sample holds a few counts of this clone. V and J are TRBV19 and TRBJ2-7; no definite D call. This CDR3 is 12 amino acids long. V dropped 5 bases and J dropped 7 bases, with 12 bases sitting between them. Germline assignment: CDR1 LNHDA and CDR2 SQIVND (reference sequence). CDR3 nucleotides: TGTGCCAGTAGTCCACCGGGTTTAGAGCAGTACTTC. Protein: CASSPPGLEQYF.

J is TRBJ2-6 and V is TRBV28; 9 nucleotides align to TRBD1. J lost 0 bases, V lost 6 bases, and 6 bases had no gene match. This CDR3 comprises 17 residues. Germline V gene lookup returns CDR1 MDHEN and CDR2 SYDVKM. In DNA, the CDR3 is TGTGCCAGCAGGTTAGGACAGGGGTTCTCTGGGGCCAACGTCCTGACTTTC. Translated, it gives CASRLGQGFSGANVLTF.

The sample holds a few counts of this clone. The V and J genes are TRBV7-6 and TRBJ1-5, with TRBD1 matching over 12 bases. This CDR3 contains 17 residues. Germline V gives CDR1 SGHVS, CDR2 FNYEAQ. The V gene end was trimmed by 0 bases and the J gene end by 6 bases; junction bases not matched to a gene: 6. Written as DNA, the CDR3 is TGTGCCAGCAGCTTAGCTCCCGGGACAGGGGGCAGTCAGCCCCAGCATTTT. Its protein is CASSLAPGTGGSQPQHF.

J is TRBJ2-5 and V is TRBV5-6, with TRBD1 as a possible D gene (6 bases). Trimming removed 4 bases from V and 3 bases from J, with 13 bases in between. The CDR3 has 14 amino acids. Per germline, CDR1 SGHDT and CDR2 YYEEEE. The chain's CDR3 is CASSAVDRKETQYF. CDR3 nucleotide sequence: TGTGCCAGCAGCGCGGTGGACAGAAAAGAGACCCAGTACTTC. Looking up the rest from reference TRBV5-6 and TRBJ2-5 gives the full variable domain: DAGVTQSPTHLIKTRGQQVTLRCSPKSGHDTVSWYQQALGQGPQFIFQYYEEEERQRGNFPDRFSGHQFPNYSSELNVNALLLGDSALYLCASSAVDRKETQYFGPGTRLLVL.

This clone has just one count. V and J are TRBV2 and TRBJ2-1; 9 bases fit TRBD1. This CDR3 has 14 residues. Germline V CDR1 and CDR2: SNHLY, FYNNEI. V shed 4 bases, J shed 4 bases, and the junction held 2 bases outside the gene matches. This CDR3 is CASSGDREYNEQFF. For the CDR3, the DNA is TGTGCCAGCAGTGGGGACAGGGAGTACAATGAGCAGTTCTTC.

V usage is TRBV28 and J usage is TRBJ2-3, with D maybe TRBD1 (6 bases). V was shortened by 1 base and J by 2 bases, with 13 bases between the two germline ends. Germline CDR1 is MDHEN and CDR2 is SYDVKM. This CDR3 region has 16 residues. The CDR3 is CASSLFGRGYTDTQYF. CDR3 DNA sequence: TGTGCCAGCAGTTTATTCGGCAGGGGTTACACAGATACGCAGTATTTT.

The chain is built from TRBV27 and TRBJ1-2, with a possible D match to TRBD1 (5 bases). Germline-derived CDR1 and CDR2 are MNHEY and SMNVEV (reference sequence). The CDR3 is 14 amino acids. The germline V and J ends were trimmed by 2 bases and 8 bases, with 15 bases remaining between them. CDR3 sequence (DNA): TGTGCCAGCAGTTTACACCGTGGTGGGGGGGGCTACACCTTC. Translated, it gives CASSLHRGGGGYTF.

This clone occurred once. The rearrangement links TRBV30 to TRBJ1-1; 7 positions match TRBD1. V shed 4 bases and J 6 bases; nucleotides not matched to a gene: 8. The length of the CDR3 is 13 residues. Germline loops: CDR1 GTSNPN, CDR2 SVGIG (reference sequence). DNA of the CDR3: TGTGCCTGGACCTCAGACAGGGACGCTGAAGCTTTCTTT. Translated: CAWTSDRDAEAFF.

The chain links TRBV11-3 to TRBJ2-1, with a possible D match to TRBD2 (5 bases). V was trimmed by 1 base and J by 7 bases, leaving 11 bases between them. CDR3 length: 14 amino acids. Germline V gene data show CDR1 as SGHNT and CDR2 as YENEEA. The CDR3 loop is CASSLASHLNEQFF. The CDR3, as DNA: TGTGCCAGCAGCTTAGCTAGCCACCTGAATGAGCAGTTCTTC.

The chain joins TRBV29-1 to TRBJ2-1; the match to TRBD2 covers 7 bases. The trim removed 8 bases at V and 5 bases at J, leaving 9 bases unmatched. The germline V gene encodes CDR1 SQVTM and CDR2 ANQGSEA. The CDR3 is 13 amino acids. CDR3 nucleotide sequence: TGCAGCTCCTTTCTAGCGGAAAACAATGAGCAGTTCTTC. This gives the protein CSSFLAENNEQFF.

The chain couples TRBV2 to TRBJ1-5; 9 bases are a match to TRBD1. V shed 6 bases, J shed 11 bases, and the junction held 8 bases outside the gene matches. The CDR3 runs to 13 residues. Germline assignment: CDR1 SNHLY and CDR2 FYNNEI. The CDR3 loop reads CASRGDRDDAQHF. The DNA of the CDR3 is TGTGCCAGCAGGGGGGACAGGGACGACGCCCAGCATTTT.

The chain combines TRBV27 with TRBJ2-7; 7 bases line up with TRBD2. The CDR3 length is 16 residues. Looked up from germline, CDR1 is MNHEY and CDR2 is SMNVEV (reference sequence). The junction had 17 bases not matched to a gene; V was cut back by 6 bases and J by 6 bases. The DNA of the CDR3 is TGTGCCAGCAGGAGCAGCGGGGACTATTGGGCGGGCGAGCAGTACTTC. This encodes CASRSSGDYWAGEQYF.

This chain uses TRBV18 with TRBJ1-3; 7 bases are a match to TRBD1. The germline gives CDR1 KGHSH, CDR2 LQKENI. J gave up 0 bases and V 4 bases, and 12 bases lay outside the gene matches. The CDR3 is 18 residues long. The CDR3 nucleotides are TGTGCCAGCTCACGTCCGGGACAGTTCGTGAGCTCTGGAAACACCATATATTTT. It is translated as CASSRPGQFVSSGNTIYF.

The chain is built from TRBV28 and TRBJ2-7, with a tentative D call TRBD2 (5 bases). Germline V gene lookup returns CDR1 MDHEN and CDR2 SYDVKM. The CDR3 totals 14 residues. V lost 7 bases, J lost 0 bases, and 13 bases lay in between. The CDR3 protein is CASNEDLSSYEQYF. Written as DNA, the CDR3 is TGTGCCAGCAACGAGGACTTAAGCTCCTACGAGCAGTACTTC.

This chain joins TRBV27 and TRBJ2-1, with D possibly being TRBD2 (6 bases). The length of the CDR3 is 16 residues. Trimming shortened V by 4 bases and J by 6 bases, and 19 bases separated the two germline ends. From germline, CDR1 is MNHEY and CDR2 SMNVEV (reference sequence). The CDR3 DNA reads TGTGCCAGCAGTTCCCCCGGGGGTGTTTCAGGCAATGAGCAGTTCTTC. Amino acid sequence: CASSSPGGVSGNEQFF.

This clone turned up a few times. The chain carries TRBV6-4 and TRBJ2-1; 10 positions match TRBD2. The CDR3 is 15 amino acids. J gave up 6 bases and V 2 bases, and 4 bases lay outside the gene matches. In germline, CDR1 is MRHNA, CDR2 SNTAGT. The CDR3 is CASSDGLAGVNEQFF. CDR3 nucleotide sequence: TGTGCCAGCAGTGACGGGCTAGCGGGAGTCAATGAGCAGTTCTTC.

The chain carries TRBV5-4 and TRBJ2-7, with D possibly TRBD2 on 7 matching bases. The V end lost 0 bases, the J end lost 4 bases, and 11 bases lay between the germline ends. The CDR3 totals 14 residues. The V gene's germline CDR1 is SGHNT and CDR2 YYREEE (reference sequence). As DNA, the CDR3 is TGTGCCAGCAGCTTGGAAGGGGGAGGGTACGAGCAGTACTTC. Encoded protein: CASSLEGGGYEQYF. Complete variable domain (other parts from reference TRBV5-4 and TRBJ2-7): ETGVTQSPTHLIKTRGQQVTLRCSSQSGHNTVSWYQQALGQGPQFIFQYYREEENGRGNFPPRFSGLQFPNYSSELNVNALELDDSALYLCASSLEGGGYEQYFGPGTRLTVT.

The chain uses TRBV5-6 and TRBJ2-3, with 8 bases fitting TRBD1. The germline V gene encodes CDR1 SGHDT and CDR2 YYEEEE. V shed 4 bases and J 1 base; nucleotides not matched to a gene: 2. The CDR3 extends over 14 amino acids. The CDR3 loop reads CASSPDRGTDTQYF. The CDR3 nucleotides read TGTGCCAGCAGCCCGGACAGGGGCACAGATACGCAGTATTTT.

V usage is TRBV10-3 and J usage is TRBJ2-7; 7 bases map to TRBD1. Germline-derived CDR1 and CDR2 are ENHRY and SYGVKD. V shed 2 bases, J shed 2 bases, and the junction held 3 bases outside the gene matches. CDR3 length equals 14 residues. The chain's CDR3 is CAISEGTAPYEQYF. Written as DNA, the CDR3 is TGTGCCATCAGTGAGGGGACAGCGCCCTACGAGCAGTACTTC.